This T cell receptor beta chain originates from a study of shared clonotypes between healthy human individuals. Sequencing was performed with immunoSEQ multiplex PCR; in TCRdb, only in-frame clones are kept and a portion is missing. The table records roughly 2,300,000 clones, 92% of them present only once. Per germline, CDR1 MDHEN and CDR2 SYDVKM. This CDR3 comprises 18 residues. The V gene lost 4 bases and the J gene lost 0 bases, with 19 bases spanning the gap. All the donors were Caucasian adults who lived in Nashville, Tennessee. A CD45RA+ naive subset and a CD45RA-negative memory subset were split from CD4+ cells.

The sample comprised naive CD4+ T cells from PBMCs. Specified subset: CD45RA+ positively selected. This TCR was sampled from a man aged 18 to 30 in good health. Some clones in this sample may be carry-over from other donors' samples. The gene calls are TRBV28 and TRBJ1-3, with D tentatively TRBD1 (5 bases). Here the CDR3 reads CASSYLFLRGRSGNTIYF. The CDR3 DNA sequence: TGTGCCAGCAGTTATCTCTTCTTGCGGGGACGCTCTGGAAACACCATATATTTT.